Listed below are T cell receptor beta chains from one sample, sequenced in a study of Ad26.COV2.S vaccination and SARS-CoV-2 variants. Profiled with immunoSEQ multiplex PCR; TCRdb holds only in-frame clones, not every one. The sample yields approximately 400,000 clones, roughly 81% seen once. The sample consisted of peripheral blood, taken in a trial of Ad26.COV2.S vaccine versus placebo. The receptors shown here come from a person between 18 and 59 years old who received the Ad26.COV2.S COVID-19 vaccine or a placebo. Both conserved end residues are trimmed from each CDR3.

SASLAGAHEQY	TRBV20-1	TRBJ2-7
SVGGLLGRETQY	TRBV29-1	TRBJ2-5
ASSLGWGQNTEAF	TRBV18	TRBJ1-1
ASSLENRGLNTEAF	TRBV7-8	TRBJ1-1
ASSPSTGDNEKLF	TRBV28	TRBJ1-4
ASTSGGEAF	TRBV3-1/TRBV3-2	TRBJ1-1
ASSYGSSGNTIY	TRBV6-2/TRBV6-3	TRBJ1-3
ASSSQGQDEQY	TRBV6-5	TRBJ2-7
ASSLEVGAYNEQF	TRBV7-2	TRBJ2-1
ASSFSGADTQY	TRBV7-2	TRBJ2-3
ASSVDRGRYEQY	TRBV9	TRBJ2-7
SAGTSVYEQY	TRBV29-1	TRBJ2-7
SASVGRDTQY	TRBV20-1	TRBJ2-3
ASSSSGRSSEQY	TRBV6-2/TRBV6-3	TRBJ2-7
ASSYRVGTPGADTQY	TRBV7-9	TRBJ2-3
ASSYRGGRSETQY	TRBV3-1/TRBV3-2	TRBJ2-5
ASSHAGGNTEAF	TRBV6-5	TRBJ1-1
ASSPPLGSGGPEQY	TRBV5-5	TRBJ2-7
ASSFTGNTEAF	TRBV12-3/TRBV12-4	TRBJ1-1
ASSESSTVVYSNQPQH	TRBV10-1	TRBJ1-5
AISSGGGYGYT	TRBV10-3	TRBJ1-2
ASSLRIGIAKNIQY	TRBV5-5	TRBJ2-4
ASSLALSGYT	TRBV5-4	TRBJ1-2
ASRTGIVGQPQH	TRBV27	TRBJ1-5
ASSPFGGRPFDGYT	TRBV14	TRBJ1-2
ASSLGGSGYEQY	TRBV11-3	TRBJ2-7
ASSFGTNPYNEQF	TRBV11-2	TRBJ2-1
ASSPGERGGLRETQY	TRBV7-2	TRBJ2-5
ASSPRGRETYNEQF	TRBV6-2/TRBV6-3	TRBJ2-1
ASSLTGDRYGYT	TRBV5-5	TRBJ1-2
ASSSQYEQY	TRBV27	TRBJ2-7
ASSTRTTATYYEQY	TRBV13	TRBJ2-7
ASSLMLQGASTGELF	TRBV5-4	TRBJ2-2
ASSQEQGIIYEQF	TRBV4-3	TRBJ2-1
ATSRDSQETQY	TRBV15	TRBJ2-5
ASSRGTGLYEQY	TRBV7-6	TRBJ2-7
ASRADRVSTDTQY	TRBV2	TRBJ2-3
ASSGAGATDTQY	TRBV25-1	TRBJ2-3
ASRSRDRPYNEQF	TRBV12-2	TRBJ2-1
ASSLLGGGYGYT	TRBV7-2	TRBJ1-2
ASSGPQNTEAF	TRBV12-3/TRBV12-4	TRBJ1-1
ASTDWGDTEAF	TRBV25-1	TRBJ1-1
ASSSPQREVNNEQF	TRBV27	TRBJ2-1
ASSEAGLAGSRNEQY	TRBV2	TRBJ2-7
ASSETRVNTGELF	TRBV25-1	TRBJ2-2
AWTTAGIGNTIY	TRBV30	TRBJ1-3
ASTPGSTSGNTIY	TRBV6-5	TRBJ1-3
ASSSGTPYNSPLH	TRBV28	TRBJ1-6
ASSHHRDTRPSSYEQY	TRBV23-1	TRBJ2-7
ASSHNWEGTGELF	TRBV5-5	TRBJ2-2
ASSYSGGPEQF	TRBV6-5	TRBJ2-1
ASSILSGSNQPQH	TRBV19	TRBJ1-5
ARSLLGLAGGVGEQY	TRBV5-3	TRBJ2-7
ASSVGALALNTGELF	TRBV9	TRBJ2-2
ASSKGVYEQY	TRBV6-2/TRBV6-3	TRBJ2-7
ASSYVGMQETQY	TRBV6-5	TRBJ2-5
ASSIRGRGTGELF	TRBV19	TRBJ2-2
ASSGQGFGYT	TRBV28	TRBJ1-2
ASSFLIGYEQY	TRBV27	TRBJ2-7
ASSSPGGYGYT	TRBV7-2	TRBJ1-2